The 8 T cell receptor beta chains below all came from one sample that was sequenced in a study of cytomegalovirus exposure and HLA in healthy donors. Primers for the PCR totalled 60 Vbeta and 13 Jbeta. TCRdb's table, derived via immunoSEQ multiplex PCR, lists solely in-frame clones and lacks some. The sample consists of under 100,000 clones, more than 60% of them appearing once. Material for sequencing was PBMCs. These TCRs come from a man aged 18 to 29 in good health and CMV-seropositive.

The chain links TRBV5-4 to TRBJ2-4; 8 bases are shared with TRBD1. The germline V gene has CDR1 SGHNT and CDR2 YYREEE (reference sequence). The trim removed 4 bases at V and 8 bases at J, leaving 14 bases unmatched. The CDR3 consists of 16 residues. The CDR3 reads CASSLVLDRVYDIQYF. CDR3 sequence (DNA): TGTGCCAGCAGCCTCGTCTTGGACAGGGTTTATGACATTCAGTACTTC.

In this sample, this clone turned up once. This chain uses TRBV9 with TRBJ2-2; 7 bases line up with TRBD2. The CDR3 contains 15 residues. The V segment lost 0 bases and the J segment 8 bases; nucleotides outside the gene matches: 7. Germline CDR1 is SGDLS and CDR2 is YYNGEE. The CDR3 DNA follows: TGTGCCAGCAGCGTAGGAACGGGAGGTGGAGGGGAGCTGTTTTTT. Encoded protein: CASSVGTGGGGELFF.

This clone was observed a handful of times. The chain joins TRBV29-1 to TRBJ1-1, with a weak D call TRBD1 (5 bases). The V and J ends lost 1 base and 5 bases respectively, with 14 bases between them. The length of the CDR3 is 14 residues. The germline gives CDR1 SQVTM, CDR2 ANQGSEA. Here the CDR3 DNA reads TGCAGCGTTGAAGGGGGCAACTTGGAGACTGAAGCTTTCTTT. Translated: CSVEGGNLETEAFF.

V usage is TRBV29-1 and J usage is TRBJ1-2, with D maybe TRBD1 (6 bases). Germline V CDR1 and CDR2: SQVTM, ANQGSEA. The CDR3 extends over 12 amino acids. Trimming removed 7 bases at V and 6 bases at J, with 15 bases between. The CDR3 bases are TGCAGCGCACGGGACACCTCAGATGGCTACACCTTC. Amino acid sequence: CSARDTSDGYTF.

V usage is TRBV28 and J usage is TRBJ1-5, with unresolved D. Germline CDR1 and CDR2: MDHEN and SYDVKM. The ends were cut back, 2 bases at V and 5 bases at J, with 7 bases in the middle. This CDR3 spans 13 amino acids. The CDR3 DNA follows: TGTGCCAGCAGTTTACCGGGTTATCAGCCCCAGCATTTT. As protein: CASSLPGYQPQHF.

The V call is TRBV6-5, the J call TRBJ1-2, with 8 positions matching TRBD1. The germline CDR1 and CDR2 sequences are MNHEY and SVGAGI. The CDR3 has 13 residues. Germline trimming cut 6 bases from V and 6 bases from J; bases unmatched to any gene: 6. The CDR3 reads CASRTGAGNGYTF. The CDR3 DNA reads TGTGCCAGCAGGACAGGGGCGGGCAATGGCTACACCTTC.

This clone was observed a few times. The chain combines TRBV7-2 with TRBJ1-2; the D gene is possibly TRBD1 (6 bases). Per the germline V gene, CDR1 is SGHTA and CDR2 is FQGNSA. The CDR3 spans 15 residues. Trimming stripped 5 bases from V and 5 bases from J, with 18 bases between. In DNA form, the CDR3 reads TGTGCCAGCAGCGCCGGCAGGGGATCGGGATATGGCTACACCTTC. Protein sequence: CASSAGRGSGYGYTF.

The chain is built from TRBV4-1 and TRBJ2-5; maybe TRBD2 (5 bases). V lost 0 bases and J 7 bases, leaving 18 bases between the germline ends. Germline lookup yields CDR1 MGHRA and CDR2 YSYEKL. The CDR3 contains 16 residues. CDR3 protein: CASSQDRRAVRGTQYF. Written as DNA, the CDR3 is TGCGCCAGCAGCCAAGATAGGCGCGCGGTCCGGGGGACCCAGTACTTC.